This is a list of T cell receptor beta chains from one sample in a study of control samples from healthy donors and cancer patients. Only in-frame clones appear in the TCRdb table, and some are missing; sequencing was by immunoSEQ multiplex PCR. The repertoire has around 120,000 clones, just over 90% of them found once; the top ten carry about 1.5%. Sequenced input: PBMCs. These receptors were collected from a man aged 50 to 60 with head and neck cancer. Both conserved end residues are part of each CDR3. The D gene is left open where the match is weak. Expanded clones are given a class, and other clones once, few, many or no size at all.

V gene	clone size	J gene	D gene	CDR3 protein	CDR3 DNA
TRBV7-9	NA	TRBJ2-3	TRBD2	CASSFGGAGGDTQYF	TGTGCCAGCAGCTTCGGTGGAGCGGGAGGGGATACGCAGTATTTT
TRBV11-2	NA	TRBJ2-5	TRBD2	CASSKGLAGETQYF	TGTGCCAGCAGCAAAGGACTAGCGGGCGAGACCCAGTACTTC
TRBV9	NA	TRBJ2-3	NA	CASSADLNTQYF	TGTGCCAGCAGCGCCGATCTAAATACGCAGTATTTT
TRBV4-2	once	TRBJ2-4	NA	CASSQDPSGGKNIQYF	TGTGCCAGCAGCCAAGATCCTAGTGGCGGCAAAAACATTCAGTACTTC
TRBV5-1	NA	TRBJ1-1	NA	CASSLAGTSSVMNTEAFF	TGCGCCAGCAGCTTGGCCGGGACATCGAGCGTTATGAACACTGAAGCTTTCTTT
TRBV9	once	TRBJ2-1	TRBD2	CASTTSGGAISYNEQFF	TGTGCCAGCACGACTAGCGGGGGGGCCATCTCCTACAATGAGCAGTTCTTC
TRBV11-2	NA	TRBJ2-7	TRBD2	CASSPLPTSGEQYF	TGTGCCAGCAGCCCCCTCCCCACTAGCGGAGAGCAGTACTTC
TRBV6-2/TRBV6-3	NA	TRBJ1-2	NA	CASSTASAGGAEDYGYTF	TGTGCCAGCAGCACCGCCTCAGCGGGGGGCGCTGAGGACTATGGCTACACCTTC
TRBV5-1	NA	TRBJ2-3	NA	CASREGGTQYF	TGCGCCAGCAGGGAGGGAGGAACGCAGTATTTT
TRBV4-1	NA	TRBJ2-3	TRBD1	CASSQGRTGRTDTQYF	TGCGCCAGCAGCCAAGGCCGGACAGGACGCACAGATACGCAGTATTTT
TRBV10-2	NA	TRBJ1-5	NA	CASIGPPRSGSNQPQHF	TGCGCCAGCATTGGTCCCCCCAGATCAGGAAGCAATCAGCCCCAGCATTTT
TRBV5-1	NA	TRBJ2-2	TRBD1	CASSPGTGGRYTGELFF	TGCGCCAGCAGCCCCGGGACAGGGGGCCGGTACACCGGGGAGCTGTTTTTT
TRBV19	once	TRBJ1-5	TRBD1	CASRGTVRRDQPQHF	TGTGCCAGTAGGGGGACAGTCCGACGGGATCAGCCCCAGCATTTT
TRBV12-3/TRBV12-4	NA	TRBJ2-7	NA	CASSLGAPYEQYF	TGTGCCAGCAGTTTGGGTGCCCCTTACGAGCAGTACTTC
TRBV3-1/TRBV3-2	NA	TRBJ1-5	TRBD1	CASSQWGGGADQPQHF	TGTGCCAGCAGCCAATGGGGAGGGGGCGCGGACCAGCCCCAGCATTTT
TRBV7-9	NA	TRBJ1-5	NA	CASSLGPRPQHF	TGTGCCAGCAGCTTGGGCCCCAGGCCCCAGCATTTT
TRBV3-1/TRBV3-2	NA	TRBJ2-6	NA	CASSQEEAGANVLTF	TGTGCCAGCAGCCAAGAAGAGGCTGGGGCCAACGTCCTGACTTTC
TRBV27	once	TRBJ1-6	NA	CASIHPFGHNSPLHF	TGTGCCAGCATACATCCCTTTGGGCATAATTCACCCCTCCACTTT
TRBV5-1	NA	TRBJ2-1	TRBD2	CASSTRGGTSGVNEQFF	TGCGCCAGCAGCACTCGTGGGGGGACTAGCGGGGTGAATGAGCAGTTCTTC
TRBV7-9	few	TRBJ2-7	NA	CASSLELTHEQYF	TGTGCCAGCAGCTTAGAATTGACCCACGAGCAGTACTTC
TRBV4-1	NA	TRBJ1-5	NA	CASSQDGGDPRLAQHF	TGCGCCAGCAGCCAAGATGGTGGGGACCCCCGGTTGGCCCAGCATTTT
TRBV19	NA	TRBJ2-7	NA	CASSRGTDSYEQYF	TGTGCCAGTAGTCGAGGGACGGATTCCTACGAGCAGTACTTC
TRBV7-9	NA	TRBJ1-2	NA	CASSLQVVNYGYTF	TGTGCCAGCAGCTTACAGGTCGTTAATTATGGCTACACCTTC
TRBV6-5	NA	TRBJ2-7	TRBD1	CASKLGQGASHEQYF	TGTGCCAGCAAACTGGGACAGGGGGCCAGCCACGAGCAGTACTTC
TRBV11-2	NA	TRBJ1-1	NA	CASSPPTGKTEAFF	TGTGCCAGCAGCCCCCCGACTGGTAAGACTGAAGCTTTCTTT
TRBV24-1	NA	TRBJ1-2	NA	CATSDPGGGYTF	TGTGCCACCAGTGACCCCGGTGGGGGCTACACCTTC
TRBV29-1	once	TRBJ1-1	NA	CSVEGPGAEAFF	TGCAGCGTTGAAGGACCCGGGGCTGAGGCTTTCTTT
TRBV18	NA	TRBJ2-2	NA	CASSPRQDPNTGELFF	TGTGCCAGCTCACCACGGCAGGACCCGAACACCGGGGAGCTGTTTTTT
TRBV5-1	NA	TRBJ2-2	NA	CASSGWASTGELFF	TGCGCCAGCAGCGGGTGGGCCTCAACCGGGGAGCTGTTTTTT
TRBV30	NA	TRBJ2-7	NA	CAWRLQGTYEQYF	TGTGCCTGGAGGTTACAGGGTACCTACGAGCAGTACTTC
TRBV3-1/TRBV3-2	NA	TRBJ2-1	NA	CASSQVPGGGNEQFF	TGTGCCAGCAGCCAAGTCCCCGGGGGCGGCAATGAGCAGTTCTTC
TRBV4-3	NA	TRBJ2-7	TRBD1	CASSPEDRASSYEQYF	TGCGCCAGCAGCCCTGAGGACAGGGCAAGCTCCTACGAGCAGTACTTC
TRBV30	NA	TRBJ1-1	NA	CAWSLSSTEAFF	TGTGCCTGGAGTCTGAGTAGCACTGAAGCTTTCTTT
TRBV5-4	NA	TRBJ1-1	NA	CASSRDQTPNTEAFF	TGTGCCAGCAGCAGGGATCAGACTCCAAACACTGAAGCTTTCTTT
TRBV28	NA	TRBJ2-5	NA	CASSQDVTQYF	TGTGCCAGCAGTCAGGATGTGACCCAGTACTTC
TRBV6-5	NA	TRBJ2-7	NA	CASSRLPNSYEQYF	TGTGCCAGCAGTAGACTCCCTAACTCCTACGAGCAGTACTTC
TRBV27	NA	TRBJ2-3	NA	CASSDAWGITDTQYF	TGTGCCAGCAGTGATGCTTGGGGGATCACAGATACGCAGTATTTT
TRBV6-6	NA	TRBJ1-4	NA	CASSLDSNEKLFF	TGTGCCAGCAGCCTCGACAGTAATGAAAAACTGTTTTTT
TRBV4-3	NA	TRBJ1-2	NA	CASSQERGGYGYTF	TGCGCCAGCAGCCAAGAGAGGGGGGGCTATGGCTACACCTTC
TRBV7-2	NA	TRBJ2-1	NA	CASSPELPQMQFF	TGTGCCAGCAGCCCCGAGTTACCCCAGATGCAGTTCTTC
TRBV5-1	NA	TRBJ2-2	NA	CASSLRGLDTGELFF	TGCGCCAGCAGCTTGAGGGGACTGGACACCGGGGAGCTGTTTTTT
TRBV29-1	once	TRBJ1-5	NA	CSAETGTNQPQHF	TGCAGCGCCGAAACAGGTACCAATCAGCCCCAGCATTTT
TRBV28	NA	TRBJ1-2	NA	CASTTPQGGYTF	TGTGCCAGCACCACCCCGCAAGGCGGCTACACCTTC
TRBV19	NA	TRBJ2-3	NA	CASKAPPQGDTQYF	TGTGCCAGTAAGGCACCCCCCCAAGGTGATACGCAGTATTTT
TRBV24-1	NA	TRBJ2-2	TRBD1	CATSDLGQGNTGELFF	TGTGCCACCAGTGACCTGGGACAGGGGAACACCGGGGAGCTGTTTTTT
TRBV7-2	NA	TRBJ2-4	TRBD1	CASSPGQGLAKNIQYF	TGTGCCAGCAGCCCGGGACAGGGGCTGGCCAAAAACATTCAGTACTTC
TRBV5-6	NA	TRBJ2-7	TRBD2	CASTAGVYSYEQYF	TGTGCCAGCACCGCGGGGGTTTACTCCTACGAGCAGTACTTC
TRBV9	NA	TRBJ2-1	NA	CASSVAGGRGNEQFF	TGTGCCAGCAGCGTAGCCGGGGGCAGAGGGAATGAGCAGTTCTTC
TRBV10-2	NA	TRBJ2-4	TRBD2	CASSESMGGFPQYF	TGCGCCAGCAGTGAAAGTATGGGAGGGTTTCCTCAGTACTTC
TRBV6-5	NA	TRBJ1-3	NA	CASSRGSGNTIYF	TGTGCCAGCAGTCGTGGATCTGGAAACACCATATATTTT
TRBV19	NA	TRBJ2-7	NA	CASRTGRGSGEQYF	TGTGCCAGCAGGACGGGCAGGGGATCGGGAGAGCAGTACTTC
TRBV11-2	NA	TRBJ1-6	NA	CASSLLGAGSDSPLHF	TGTGCCAGCAGCTTATTAGGCGCAGGGAGCGACTCACCCCTCCACTTT
TRBV9	NA	TRBJ1-1	TRBD1	CASSEGQGARAFF	TGTGCCAGCAGCGAGGGACAGGGGGCGCGGGCTTTCTTT
TRBV7-8	NA	TRBJ2-3	NA	CASSRALTDTQYF	TGTGCCAGCAGCCGGGCCCTCACAGATACGCAGTATTTT
TRBV6-5	NA	TRBJ1-2	NA	CASSAGHGYTF	TGTGCCAGCTCCGCGGGGCATGGCTACACCTTC
TRBV20-1	NA	TRBJ1-6	NA	CSASEKLGASSSYNSPLHF	TGCAGTGCTAGTGAAAAGTTGGGGGCCTCGAGCTCCTATAATTCACCCCTCCACTTT
TRBV27	NA	TRBJ2-1	TRBD1	CASSPLDRGGEQFF	TGTGCCAGCAGTCCTTTGGACAGGGGAGGTGAGCAGTTCTTC